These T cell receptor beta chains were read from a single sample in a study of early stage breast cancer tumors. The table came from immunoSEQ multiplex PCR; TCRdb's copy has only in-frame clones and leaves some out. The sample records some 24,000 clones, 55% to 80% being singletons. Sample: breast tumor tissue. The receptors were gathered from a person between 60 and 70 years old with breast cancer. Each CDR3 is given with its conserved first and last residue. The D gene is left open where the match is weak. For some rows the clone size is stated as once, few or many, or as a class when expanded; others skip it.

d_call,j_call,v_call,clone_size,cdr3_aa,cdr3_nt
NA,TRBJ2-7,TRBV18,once,CASSPIDRPLGEQYF,TGTGCCAGCTCACCGATCGACAGGCCCCTTGGGGAGCAGTACTTC
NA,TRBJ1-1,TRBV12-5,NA,CASGLGQVSTEAFF,TGTGCTAGTGGTTTGGGGCAGGTCAGCACTGAAGCTTTCTTT
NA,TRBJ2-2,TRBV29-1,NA,CSVGMGASTGELFF,TGCAGCGTCGGCATGGGGGCCAGCACCGGGGAGCTGTTTTTT
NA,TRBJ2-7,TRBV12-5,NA,CASALDSPAYEQYF,TGTGCTAGTGCCCTTGACTCGCCAGCCTACGAGCAGTACTTC
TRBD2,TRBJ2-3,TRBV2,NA,CASRGLADTDTQYF,TGTGCCAGCAGGGGACTAGCGGACACAGATACGCAGTATTTT
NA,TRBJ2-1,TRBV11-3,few,CASSLDQGGSSVLNEQFF,TGTGCCAGCAGCTTAGATCAGGGGGGTAGCAGCGTCTTAAACGAGCAGTTCTTC
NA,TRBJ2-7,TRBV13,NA,CASSQGLVEQYF,TGTGCCAGCAGCCAGGGGCTAGTTGAGCAGTACTTC
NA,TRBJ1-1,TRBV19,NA,CASSIPPGGTEAFF,TGTGCCAGTAGTATACCCCCGGGAGGCACTGAAGCTTTCTTT
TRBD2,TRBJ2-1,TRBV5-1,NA,CASSLGLAEEQFF,TGCGCCAGCAGCCTGGGACTAGCTGAGGAGCAGTTCTTC
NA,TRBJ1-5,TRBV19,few,CASSIQGLDNQPQHF,TGTGCCAGTAGTATACAGGGCTTAGACAATCAGCCCCAGCATTTT
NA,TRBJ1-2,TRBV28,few,CASSPFTGGGYGYTF,TGTGCCAGCAGTCCATTCACCGGGGGGGGCTATGGCTACACCTTC
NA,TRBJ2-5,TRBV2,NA,CASSGQQETQYF,TGTGCCAGCAGTGGGCAGCAAGAGACCCAGTACTTC
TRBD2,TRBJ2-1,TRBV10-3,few,CAISESMPPTSEFYYNEQFF,TGTGCCATCAGTGAGTCGATGCCGCCGACTAGCGAGTTCTACTACAATGAGCAGTTCTTC
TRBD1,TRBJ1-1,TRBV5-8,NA,CASGLGQGWTEAFF,TGTGCCAGTGGGTTGGGACAGGGTTGGACTGAAGCTTTCTTT
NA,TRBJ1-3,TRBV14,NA,CASSHNPGHLSGNTIYF,TGTGCCAGCAGCCACAATCCGGGACACTTATCTGGAAACACCATATATTTT